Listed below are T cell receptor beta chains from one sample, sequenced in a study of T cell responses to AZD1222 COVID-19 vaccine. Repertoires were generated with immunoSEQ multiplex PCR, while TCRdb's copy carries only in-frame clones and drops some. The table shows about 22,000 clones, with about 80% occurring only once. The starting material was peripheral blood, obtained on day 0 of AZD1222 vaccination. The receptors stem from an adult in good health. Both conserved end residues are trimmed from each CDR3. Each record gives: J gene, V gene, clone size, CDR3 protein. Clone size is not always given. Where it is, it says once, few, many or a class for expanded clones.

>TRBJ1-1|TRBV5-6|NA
ASSLDSTEAF
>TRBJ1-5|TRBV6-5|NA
ASSPGGGQPQH
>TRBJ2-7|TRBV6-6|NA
ASRPLASSYEQY
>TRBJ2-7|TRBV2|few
ASLGISNSYEQY
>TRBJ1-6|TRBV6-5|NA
ASSRDRGNSPLH
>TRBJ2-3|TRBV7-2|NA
ATDAGAQADTQY
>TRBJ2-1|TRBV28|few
ASSPETTPSYNEQF
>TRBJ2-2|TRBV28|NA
ASSLLAELNTGELF
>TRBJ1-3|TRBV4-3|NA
ASSQEADPASGNTIY
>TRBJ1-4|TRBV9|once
ASSGDLGGGGKNNEKLF
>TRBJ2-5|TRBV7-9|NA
ASSSMTGIETQY
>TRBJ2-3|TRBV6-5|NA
ASRTIGGTDTQY
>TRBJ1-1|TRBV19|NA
ASSLKTAAAFGAF
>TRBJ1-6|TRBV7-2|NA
ASSLAGGPYNSPLH
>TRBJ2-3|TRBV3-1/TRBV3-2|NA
ASSPSLAGSTDTQY
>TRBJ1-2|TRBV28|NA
ASSLPTGFGGYT
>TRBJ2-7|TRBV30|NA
AWSPGFSRGGEQY
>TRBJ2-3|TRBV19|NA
ASRVPPDTQY
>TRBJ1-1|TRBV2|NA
ASSYPGGVAF
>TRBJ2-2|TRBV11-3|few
ASSLRQMMANTGELF
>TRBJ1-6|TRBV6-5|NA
ASSYFWDRNSPLH
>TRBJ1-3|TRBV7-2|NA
ASSPQTGSGNTIY
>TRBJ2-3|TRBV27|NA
ASSSPTGSGTQY
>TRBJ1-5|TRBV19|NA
ASSEFGQSYQPQH
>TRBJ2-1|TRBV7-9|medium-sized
ASSNQGFEQF
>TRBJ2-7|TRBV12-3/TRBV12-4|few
ASRQDSTQQY
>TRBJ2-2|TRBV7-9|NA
ASSPGLAGNTGELF
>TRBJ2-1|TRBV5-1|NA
ASSSQLAAGGNEQF